This entry lists 32 T cell receptor beta chains sequenced from one sample in a study of spatial heterogeneity in lung cancer. In TCRdb, the 5' RACE reads were re-called with MiXCR into one record per CDR3 protein. This table holds 4,000 or so distinct CDR3 sequences, around 21% found once. Time point indicated: sample taken at primary tumor resection. Unsorted samples of tumor, nontumor lung or frozen PBMC had their whole RNA sequenced. This material consisted of normal lung tissue next to the tumor, taken at surgery. These receptors originate from a female donor with early-stage non-small cell lung cancer.

A note on this clonotype: Because this beta chain is a stray read in a library intended to capture alpha chains, its abundance should not be given much weight. V usage is TRBV13 and J usage is TRBJ1-1, with unresolved D. The CDR3 contains 14 residues. CDR1 PRHDT and CDR2 FYEKMQ come from the germline V gene (reference sequence). Trimming cost V 5 bases and J 1 base, with 11 bases left between them. CDR3 DNA sequence: TGTGCCAGCAGCCCTTACCGACCGAACACTGAAGCTTTCTTT. Its translation: CASSPYRPNTEAFF.

This clonotype is judged medium-sized. This beta chain is an off-target read within a library intended for alpha chains, so its frequency means little. This sequence joins TRBV20-1 and TRBJ2-7; D is uncertain. The V end lost 0 bases, the J end lost 4 bases, and 13 bases lay between the germline ends. The CDR3 runs to 14 residues. CDR1 DFQATT and CDR2 SNEGSKA come from the germline V gene (reference sequence). The CDR3 bases are TGCAGTGCTAGAGAAGGGTCCAGACGTTACGAGCAGTACTTC. The encoded protein is CSAREGSRRYEQYF.

On this clonotype: A library prepared for alpha chains yielded this beta chain as an off-target read; its size is of little meaning. This chain uses TRBV7-6 with TRBJ2-5; either TRBD1 or TRBD2 may supply D (5 bases each). The CDR3 is 14 residues long. V was trimmed by 4 bases and J by 5 bases, leaving 14 bases between them. Germline V gene data show CDR1 as SGHVS and CDR2 as FNYEAQ. The CDR3 nucleotides are TGTGCCAGCAGCTCCCCGTACGGGGCGGAGACCCAGTACTTC. Its protein product is CASSSPYGAETQYF.

This clonotype qualifies as medium-sized. This beta chain is an unintended read in a library built for alpha chains; its size means little. The chain has TRBV29-1 and TRBJ2-7, with 7 positions matching TRBD1. V trimming: 7 bases; J trimming: 2 bases; junction bases outside the gene matches: 8. The germline V gene has CDR1 SQVTM and CDR2 ANQGSEA. This CDR3 contains 13 residues. The CDR3 sequence is CSETGTVPYEQYF. CDR3 in DNA: TGCAGCGAAACCGGGACAGTCCCCTACGAGCAGTACTTC.

By frequency in the sample, this clonotype is medium-sized (0.01 to 0.1%). A library made for alpha chains picked up this beta chain off target, so its size means little. The rearrangement uses TRBV29-1 and TRBJ2-7; 8 bases are shared with TRBD1. The CDR3 contains 13 residues. V trimming: 7 bases; J trimming: 0 bases; junction bases outside the gene matches: 5. CDR1 is SQVTM, CDR2 ANQGSEA, per germline. The CDR3 reads CSGGQGDSYEQYF. In nucleotides, the CDR3 is TGCAGCGGTGGACAGGGAGACTCCTACGAGCAGTACTTC.

This clonotype was seen ten or more times. This beta chain was picked up by a library intended for alpha chains and is off target, so its count carries little meaning. The chain is built from TRBV3-1 and TRBJ2-2; D is perhaps TRBD1 (6 bases). Trimming removed 8 bases from V and 6 bases from J, with 25 bases in between. The germline gives CDR1 LGHDT, CDR2 YNNKEL (reference sequence). The CDR3 has 17 residues. The chain's CDR3 is CASGFSGTLGVPGELFF. CDR3 DNA sequence: TGTGCCAGCGGATTCTCCGGGACACTTGGCGTACCCGGGGAGCTGTTTTTT.

This clonotype occurred many times. Since it is a stray read in a library aimed at alpha chains, this beta chain has a size that is not meaningful. The chain is built from TRBV12-3 or TRBV12-4 and TRBJ1-2; D call uncertain. The CDR3 totals 11 residues. The V end was cut by 6 bases, the J end by 2 bases, with 4 bases between. DNA of the CDR3: TGTGCCAGCAGCCGGAACTATGGCTACACCTTC. As protein: CASSRNYGYTF.

In this sample, this clonotype is medium-sized. This beta chain is an unintended read in a library built for alpha chains; its size means little. The chain recombines TRBV20-1 with TRBJ2-7, with D perhaps matching TRBD1 or TRBD2 (5 bases each). CDR3 length: 14 amino acids. CDR1 DFQATT and CDR2 SNEGSKA come from the germline V gene (reference sequence). Between the trimmed V and J ends, which lost 5 bases and 9 bases, there was a span of 23 bases. CDR3 in amino acids: CSADGTPSGEWQYF. The CDR3 DNA reads TGCAGTGCTGACGGGACGCCCTCTGGGGAATGGCAGTACTTC.

This clonotype was observed many times. Being off target in a library aimed at alpha chains, this beta chain has a size of little meaning. The chain is built from TRBV6-2 or TRBV6-3 and TRBJ1-1; D is possibly TRBD1 (6 bases). There are 14 residues in the CDR3. CDR1 and CDR2 from the germline V gene are MNHEY and SVGEGT. V gave up 6 bases and J gave up 1 base, with 12 bases separating them. In DNA form, the CDR3 reads TGTGCCAGCAGCTTCCCGGGACAGAACACTGAAGCTTTCTTT. Protein product: CASSFPGQNTEAFF.

Ten or more counts support this clonotype. This beta chain appears as a stray read in a library generated for alpha chains; its size is not informative. The V gene is TRBV5-1, the J gene TRBJ2-5; 8 nucleotides line up with TRBD2. The CDR3 sequence is 15 residues long. Germline V gives CDR1 SGHRS, CDR2 YFSETQ. The junction had 10 bases not matched to a gene; V was cut back by 4 bases and J by 5 bases. The CDR3 loop reads CASSPGGVSGETQYF. The CDR3 DNA follows: TGCGCCAGCAGCCCCGGGGGGGTCTCGGGTGAGACCCAGTACTTC.

In its sample, this clonotype ranks as medium-sized. This beta chain slipped into a library made for alpha chains as a stray read, so its size is not meaningful. The gene calls are TRBV7-3 and TRBJ2-1; 9 nucleotides agree with TRBD1. The J segment lost 6 bases and the V segment lost 5 bases, leaving 8 bases of the junction unmatched. Germline-derived CDR1 and CDR2 are SGHTA and FQGTGA. This CDR3 has 15 amino acids. The CDR3, as DNA: TGTGCCAGCAGCCCCGGGACAGGGTTGCGCAATGAGCAGTTCTTC. The encoded protein is CASSPGTGLRNEQFF.

By its share, this clonotype is medium-sized. With the library built for alpha chains, this beta chain is off target and its frequency is not meaningful. V usage is TRBV7-2 and J usage is TRBJ2-1; no clear D gene. The CDR3 extends over 11 amino acids. V was shortened by 4 bases and J by 6 bases, with 4 bases between the two germline ends. Germline V gene lookup returns CDR1 SGHTA and CDR2 FQGNSA. This CDR3 reads CASSSLNEQFF. The CDR3, as DNA: TGTGCCAGCAGCTCCCTCAATGAGCAGTTCTTC.

This clonotype counts as medium-sized (0.01 to 0.1%). This beta chain lies outside the target of a library built for alpha chains; its clone size means little. The CDR3 loop is CASSREPTGNTEAFF. CDR3 sequence (DNA): TGCGCCAGCAGCCGCGAACCGACAGGGAACACTGAAGCTTTCTTT. This chain links TRBV4-3 with TRBJ1-1, with D possibly TRBD1 on 6 matching bases. The CDR3 sequence is 15 residues long. Germline values: CDR1 LGHNA, CDR2 YSLEER. Trimming took off 4 bases at V and 1 base at J, with 13 bases between the two ends.

By sample fraction, this clonotype is medium-sized. A library made for alpha chains picked up this beta chain off target, so its size means little. The V gene is TRBV7-2, the J gene TRBJ2-7, with 10 bases that match TRBD2. Losses at the gene ends were 1 base for V and 0 bases for J; bases not matched to a gene: 9. The CDR3 contains 18 residues. Germline CDR1 SGHTA, CDR2 FQGNSA. CDR3 amino acids: CASSLGLRIAGGSYEQYF. The CDR3, as DNA: TGTGCCAGCAGCTTAGGCCTCCGTATAGCGGGGGGCTCCTACGAGCAGTACTTC.

This clonotype was observed a few times. The size of this beta chain means little, since it is a stray read in a library made for alpha chains. V usage is TRBV5-1 and J usage is TRBJ2-1; D is undetermined. The CDR3 length is 15 residues. In germline, CDR1 is SGHRS, CDR2 YFSETQ. Trimming shortened V by 3 bases and J by 0 bases, and 10 bases separated the two germline ends. CDR3 sequence (DNA): TGCGCCAGCAGCTCCCCCGGTAGCTCCTACAATGAGCAGTTCTTC. Amino acids: CASSSPGSSYNEQFF.

This clonotype is labeled medium-sized. This beta chain slipped into a library made for alpha chains as a stray read, so its size is not meaningful. The rearrangement joins TRBV7-2 to TRBJ2-3; no firm D call. The germline V and J ends were trimmed by 1 base and 6 bases, with 11 bases remaining between them. CDR1 is SGHTA, CDR2 FQGNSA, per germline. This CDR3 has 14 amino acids. The CDR3 reads CASSLDRSRDTQYF. The CDR3 DNA is TGTGCCAGCAGCTTAGATCGATCCCGCGATACGCAGTATTTT.

As to this clonotype: This beta chain represents an off-target read in a library built for alpha chains; its size is of limited meaning. The rearrangement joins TRBV28 to TRBJ1-5; 8 bases map to TRBD1. J lost 4 bases, V lost 5 bases, and 10 bases had no gene match. The germline V gene has CDR1 MDHEN and CDR2 SYDVKM. There are 16 residues in the CDR3. As DNA, the CDR3 is TGTGCCAGCAGTAACCCAGGGGGCGCTAGTAATCAGCCCCAGCATTTT. This translates into CASSNPGGASNQPQHF.

About this clonotype itself: This beta chain is off target for a library built for alpha chains, so its abundance means little. The chain has TRBV28 and TRBJ2-3, with D tentatively TRBD1 or TRBD2 (5 bases each). Trimming removed 6 bases from V and 3 bases from J, with 25 bases in between. Germline V CDR1 and CDR2: MDHEN, SYDVKM. The CDR3 contains 18 residues. CDR3 amino acids: CASSPTGRQREETDTQYF. In nucleotides, the CDR3 is TGTGCCAGCAGCCCTACGGGACGGCAGCGAGAGGAGACAGATACGCAGTATTTT.

As to this clonotype: A library made for alpha chains picked up this beta chain off target, so its size means little. The V gene is TRBV7-8, the J gene TRBJ2-1; 10 nucleotides agree with TRBD2. The ends lost 5 bases at V and 14 bases at J; junction bases unmatched: 15. The CDR3 length is 15 residues. CDR1 and CDR2 (germline): SGHVS, FQNEAQ. CDR3: CASSALGRPSGGKFF. CDR3 nucleotides: TGTGCCAGCAGCGCGTTGGGAAGGCCTAGCGGGGGAAAGTTCTTC.

By share of the sample, this clonotype is medium-sized. This beta chain is an off-target read within a library intended for alpha chains, so its frequency means little. The gene calls are TRBV7-2 and TRBJ1-3; D gene uncertain. Looked up from germline, CDR1 is SGHTA and CDR2 is FQGNSA. The germline V and J ends were trimmed by 4 bases and 0 bases, with 10 bases remaining between them. CDR3 length: 15 residues. The CDR3, as DNA: TGTGCCAGCAGCTCGGACGGACGCTCTGGAAACACCATATATTTT. It encodes CASSSDGRSGNTIYF.

This clonotype is classed as medium-sized. The library was designed around alpha chains, so this beta chain is a stray read whose abundance carries little weight. CDR3 region: CASSLSNGFSGNTIYF. CDR3 in DNA: TGTGCCAGCAGCTTAAGTAACGGCTTCTCTGGAAACACCATATATTTT. The J gene is TRBJ1-3, the V gene TRBV7-9, with D unresolved. This CDR3 has 16 residues. V lost 2 bases and J lost 0, with 11 bases in between. Germline V gene data show CDR1 as SEHNR and CDR2 as FQNEAQ (reference sequence). The full variable domain, rest sourced from reference TRBV7-9 and TRBJ1-3, is DTGVSQNPRHKITKRGQNVTFRCDPISEHNRLYWYRQTLGQGPEFLTYFQNEAQLEKSRLLSDRFSAERPKGSFSTLEIQRTEQGDSAMYLCASSLSNGFSGNTIYFGEGSWLTVV.

This clonotype is judged medium-sized. As an off-target read in a library built for alpha chains, this beta chain has a frequency of little significance. The V and J genes are TRBV14 and TRBJ2-1; D uncertain. Per the germline V gene, CDR1 is SGHDN and CDR2 is FVKESK. The CDR3 runs 11 residues. With 3 bases removed from V and 10 bases from J, the gap between germline ends came to 7 bases. The CDR3 sequence is CASSQGFEQFF. The CDR3 region has the DNA TGTGCCAGCAGCCAGGGGTTCGAGCAGTTCTTC. Using reference TRBV14 and TRBJ2-1 for the parts outside the CDR3, the full variable domain is EAGVTQFPSHSVIEKGQTVTLRCDPISGHDNLYWYRRVMGKEIKFLLHFVKESKQDESGMPNNRFLAERTGGTYSTLKVQPAELEDSGVYFCASSQGFEQFFGPGTRLTVL.

Within the sample, this clonotype is medium-sized. Because the library targeted alpha chains, this beta chain is an off-target read whose size means little. The chain is built from TRBV6-2 or TRBV6-3 and TRBJ1-1; D is unresolved. CDR1 is MNHEY, CDR2 SVGEGT, per germline. Between the trimmed V and J ends, which lost 10 bases and 0 bases, there was a span of 12 bases. The length of the CDR3 is 13 residues. The CDR3 nucleotides read TGTGCCACTTCAGGCGACCTGAACACTGAAGCTTTCTTT. This gives the protein CATSGDLNTEAFF.

This clonotype was seen repeatedly, ten times or more. For a library built for alpha chains, this beta chain is a stray read; little rests on its size. This chain joins TRBV10-3 and TRBJ1-2; no reliable D call. CDR1 ENHRY and CDR2 SYGVKD come from the germline V gene. The CDR3 sequence is 12 residues long. Trimming removed 7 bases from V and 4 bases from J, with 10 bases in between. The chain's CDR3 is CAITGDGYGYTF. CDR3 nucleotide sequence: TGTGCCATCACCGGGGATGGCTATGGCTACACCTTC.

With respect to this clonotype: This beta chain represents an off-target read in a library built for alpha chains; its size is of limited meaning. The chain links TRBV15 to TRBJ2-1; no clear D gene. Germline values: CDR1 LNHNV, CDR2 YYDKDF (reference sequence). The CDR3 is 14 residues long. V was pared by 4 bases and J by 8 bases, with 15 bases between. Written as DNA, the CDR3 is TGTGCCACCAGCATCCCTAGGTCCGTCGATGAGCAGTTCTTC. Protein sequence: CATSIPRSVDEQFF.

This clonotype was counted only a few times. This beta chain turned up in a library designed for alpha chains; as an off-target read, its abundance says little. The gene calls are TRBV6-2 or TRBV6-3 and TRBJ1-5, with 7 nucleotides matching TRBD1. The V gene's germline CDR1 is MNHEY and CDR2 SVGEGT. CDR3 length: 16 amino acids. V dropped 8 bases and J dropped 4; count of bases not matched to a gene: 14. The CDR3 reads CASLRYRDSFNQPQHF. For the CDR3, the DNA is TGTGCCAGCCTTAGGTACCGGGACAGCTTTAATCAGCCCCAGCATTTT.

This clonotype was detected many times. With the library built for alpha chains, this beta chain is off target and its frequency is not meaningful. This rearrangement joins TRBV20-1 to TRBJ1-2; 8 positions agree with TRBD1. CDR1 and CDR2 from the germline V gene are DFQATT and SNEGSKA (reference sequence). CDR3 length equals 12 residues. V gave up 3 bases and J gave up 4 bases; unmatched junction bases: 1. The CDR3 loop is CSASQGAYGYTF. CDR3 nucleotide sequence: TGCAGTGCTAGTCAGGGGGCCTATGGCTACACCTTC.

In this sample, this clonotype turned up many times. A library prepared for alpha chains yielded this beta chain as an off-target read; its size is of little meaning. The chain carries TRBV5-1 and TRBJ2-2; TRBD1 agrees at 10 bases. V shed 0 bases, J shed 7 bases, and the junction held 6 bases outside the gene matches. The germline CDR1 and CDR2 sequences are SGHRS and YFSETQ. This CDR3 spans 16 amino acids. CDR3 residues: CASSLVTGGFGGELFF. Written as DNA, the CDR3 is TGCGCCAGCAGCTTGGTGACAGGGGGCTTCGGCGGGGAGCTGTTTTTT.

This clonotype rates as medium-sized. Since the library was made to target alpha chains, this beta chain is a stray read and its abundance is not meaningful. The J gene is TRBJ1-1, the V gene TRBV7-9, with D perhaps TRBD1 (5 bases). Germline loops: CDR1 SEHNR, CDR2 FQNEAQ (reference sequence). This CDR3 has 14 amino acids. V was clipped by 1 base and J by 4 bases, with 10 bases between them. CDR3 loop: CASSLVQGGTEAFF. In DNA, the CDR3 is TGTGCCAGCAGCTTAGTTCAGGGCGGCACTGAAGCTTTCTTT.

By share, this clonotype counts as medium-sized. This beta chain is a stray sequence in a library constructed for alpha chains; its clone size is not meaningful. V usage is TRBV5-1 and J usage is TRBJ2-3; 12 bases map to TRBD2. Germline CDR1 SGHRS, CDR2 YFSETQ. This CDR3 region has 16 residues. The J segment lost 1 base and the V segment lost 4 bases, leaving 4 bases of the junction unmatched. The CDR3 is CASSGRLAGGTDTQYF. DNA of the CDR3: TGCGCCAGCAGCGGGAGACTAGCGGGGGGCACAGATACGCAGTATTTT.

Comments on this clonotype: Found in a library prepared for alpha chains, this beta chain is an off-target read, and its abundance has little meaning. The chain recombines TRBV12-3 or TRBV12-4 with TRBJ1-1; D gene unclear. Trimming left V 2 bases short and J 9 bases short, with 13 bases between. The CDR3 spans 13 residues. The CDR3 reads CASSLWDEGQAFF. In DNA form, the CDR3 reads TGTGCCAGCAGTTTATGGGATGAGGGCCAAGCTTTCTTT.

On this clonotype: This beta chain is an off-target read within a library intended for alpha chains, so its frequency means little. The chain carries TRBV4-3 and TRBJ2-7; 10 bases map to TRBD1. Germline lookup yields CDR1 LGHNA and CDR2 YSLEER. The length of the CDR3 is 15 residues. V lost 3 bases to trimming and J lost 4 bases; unmatched junction nucleotides: 6. The CDR3 sequence is CASSHSGTGEYEQYF. The DNA of the CDR3 is TGCGCCAGCAGCCATTCCGGGACAGGGGAGTACGAGCAGTACTTC.